This note documents a single T cell receptor beta chain sequence. The sample belongs to a study of blood T cells in healthy people across ages. The authors ran a second PCR of roughly 6 to 12 cycles using a sample-barcoded 5' primer and a J-beta primer mix. Using its own MiXCR run on the 5' RACE reads, TCRdb lists one record per CDR3 protein. The sample gives hundreds of thousands of distinct CDR3 sequences, under 45% of which show up once; roughly 18% is in the top ten. Germline CDR1 MNHNS, CDR2 SASEGT. The CDR3 sequence is 12 residues long. Material: blood. The receptor was isolated from a man aged 60 to 69 in good health. The chain couples TRBV6-1 to TRBJ2-7; D gene unclear. The J call may be faulty, since TRBJ2-5 better matches the DNA end. DNA for the CDR3: TGTGCCAGCAGCGTGGCCCCAGAGACCCAGTACTTC. This encodes CASSVAPETQYF.